The present entry profiles one T cell receptor (beta chain) with its context. What it recognizes is unknown. The data derive from a study of beta chain features in type 1 diabetes. General study results and limits: For Type 1 diabetes patients, all four CD4+ subsets carried TCRB CDR3s that were moderately but significantly shorter. More deletions and fewer insertions at VDJ junctions were seen in type 1 diabetes patients. The question of HLA type influencing TCRB rearrangement was one that remained unresolved here.

CD4+ naive, central memory, regulatory and stem cell-like memory cells were sorted via CD45RO/CCR7/CD25/CD127/CD95/CD27. Investigators reverse transcribed all isolated RNA, so they sequenced expressed TCRB transcripts. About 3.6 million reads was the average for naive, central memory and regulatory T cell samples. The data were produced by immunoSEQ multiplex PCR, yet TCRdb's version contains in-frame clones alone and is incomplete. The profile shows roughly 730,000 clones, roughly an eighth of them singletons. Germline V lookup: CDR1 SEHNR, CDR2 FQNEAQ (reference sequence). The CDR3 is 13 amino acids. V shed 2 bases and J 14 bases; nucleotides not matched to a gene: 8.

Source material: naive CD4+ T cells from blood. This chain uses TRBV7-9 with TRBJ2-1, with TRBD2 matching over 8 bases. The clonotype originates from a man aged 18-30 years with type 1 diabetes. For the CDR3, the DNA is TGTGCCAGCAGCTTAAGCCCCGAGGGACTAGAGTTCTTC. Amino acid sequence: CASSLSPEGLEFF.